The 16 T cell receptor beta chains given below trace back to one sample, sequenced in a study of a mutant IDH1 vaccine in newly diagnosed glioma. Some clones are missing from TCRdb's copy, which holds only in-frame ones; the method was immunoSEQ multiplex PCR. The data hold 45,000 to 65,000 clones, with 91% observed a single time. No cognate antigen is known for these TCRs. Time point defined: week 11, during vaccination. The content of each vaccine dose was 300 ug of mutant IDH1 20-mer peptide, and topical imiquimod accompanied it. The sequences come from PBMCs, collected from a glioma patient whose treatment included an IDH1 peptide vaccine. Receptor source: a man in his fifties with glioma.

V usage is TRBV4-1 and J usage is TRBJ1-1, with 7 bases fitting TRBD1. This CDR3 contains 15 residues. Germline CDR1 MGHRA, CDR2 YSYEKL. The junction had 5 bases not matched to a gene; V was cut back by 0 bases and J by 4 bases. CDR3 bases: TGCGCCAGCAGCCAAGATCCAGGGGGAGGCACTGAAGCTTTCTTT. It specifies CASSQDPGGGTEAFF.

This clone has more than one count but fewer than ten. CDR3: CAWTSGGVNQPQHF. The CDR3 region has the DNA TGTGCCTGGACTTCAGGGGGGGTCAATCAGCCCCAGCATTTT. The rearrangement uses TRBV30 and TRBJ1-5; 7 bases map to TRBD1. Germline CDR1 reads GTSNPN; CDR2 reads SVGIG (reference sequence). The CDR3 is made up of 14 amino acids. V dropped 4 bases and J dropped 3; count of bases not matched to a gene: 6.

The chain joins TRBV2 to TRBJ1-2; a weak D match, TRBD1 (6 bases). The CDR3 has 17 amino acids. V was trimmed by 4 bases and J by 3 bases, leaving 21 bases between them. Germline V CDR1 and CDR2: SNHLY, FYNNEI. Here the CDR3 reads CASSAYTRGRIDYGYTF. CDR3 nucleotides: TGTGCCAGCAGTGCGTATACCCGGGGGCGGATAGACTATGGCTACACCTTC.

The V and J genes are TRBV29-1 and TRBJ1-4; a possible D gene is TRBD1 (5 bases). Trimming shortened V by 8 bases and J by 1 base, and 17 bases separated the two germline ends. CDR3 length: 15 amino acids. CDR1 and CDR2 (germline): SQVTM, ANQGSEA. The CDR3, as DNA: TGCAGCTCCATGGGGGGGTTTGGAACTAATGAAAAACTGTTTTTT. Residues: CSSMGGFGTNEKLFF.

The sample holds one count of this clone. This sequence joins TRBV7-2 and TRBJ1-2; D is ambiguous. The V and J ends lost 4 bases and 4 bases respectively, with 13 bases between them. The CDR3 loop spans 14 amino acids. CDR1 and CDR2 from the germline V gene are SGHTA and FQGNSA. The CDR3 coding sequence is TGTGCCAGCAGCTCGAGCGGCGGTCTCTATGGCTACACCTTC. Protein sequence: CASSSSGGLYGYTF.

The rearrangement joins TRBV11-2 to TRBJ2-7; TRBD1 matches 8 bases. Germline V gene sequence: CDR1 SGHAT, CDR2 FQNNGV. The length of the CDR3 is 12 residues. V lost 9 bases, J lost 7 bases, and 8 bases stayed unmatched. The CDR3 loop is CASGQGAREQYF. DNA for the CDR3: TGTGCCAGTGGGCAGGGGGCAAGGGAGCAGTACTTC.

The chain links TRBV5-4 to TRBJ1-1, with D possibly matching TRBD1 (5 bases). Germline V CDR1 and CDR2: SGHNT, YYREEE (reference sequence). Trimming took off 4 bases at V and 3 bases at J, with 10 bases between the two ends. CDR3 length equals 13 residues. The chain's CDR3 is CASSMTDYTEAFF. For the CDR3, the DNA is TGTGCCAGCAGCATGACAGATTACACTGAAGCTTTCTTT.

The V gene is TRBV5-1, the J gene TRBJ1-1; no firm D call. V lost 0 bases to trimming and J lost 1 base, with 7 bases between them. CDR1 SGHRS and CDR2 YFSETQ come from the germline V gene. This CDR3 spans 14 amino acids. The chain's CDR3 is CASSLELTNTEAFF. CDR3 bases: TGCGCCAGCAGCTTGGAGCTGACGAACACTGAAGCTTTCTTT.

The chain recombines TRBV4-1 with TRBJ1-3; the D gene is possibly TRBD1 (5 bases). The CDR3 has 16 amino acids. Trimming left V 0 bases short and J 4 bases short, with 13 bases between. Germline V gene data show CDR1 as MGHRA and CDR2 as YSYEKL. CDR3 protein: CASSQDGGFSGNTIYF. CDR3 nucleotides: TGCGCCAGCAGCCAAGACGGGGGGTTTTCGGGAAACACCATATATTTT.

The rearrangement links TRBV19 to TRBJ1-2; 8 bases match TRBD1. This CDR3 spans 14 amino acids. V lost 5 bases, J lost 7 bases, and 9 bases stayed unmatched. Germline CDR1 LNHDA, CDR2 SQIVND (reference sequence). The CDR3 reads CASSPTGGTGGYTF. The CDR3 DNA follows: TGTGCCAGTAGTCCTACAGGGGGAACTGGTGGCTACACCTTC. The full variable domain, with the rest looked up from reference TRBV19 and TRBJ1-2, is DGGITQSPKYLFRKEGQNVTLSCEQNLNHDAMYWYRQDPGQGLRLIYYSQIVNDFQKGDIAEGYSVSREKKESFPLTVTSAQKNPTAFYLCASSPTGGTGGYTFGSGTRLTVV.

This clone was recorded only once. The chain employs TRBV6-1 and TRBJ2-7, with no clear D. The germline V gene encodes CDR1 MNHNS and CDR2 SASEGT. With 8 bases removed from V and 3 bases from J, the gap between germline ends came to 14 bases. The CDR3 sequence is 13 residues long. For the CDR3, the DNA is TGTGCCAGCCGGTTCGGGTTGAACTACGAGCAGTACTTC. It translates to CASRFGLNYEQYF.

The chain combines TRBV19 with TRBJ1-1; D perhaps matches TRBD1 (5 bases). Germline V gene lookup returns CDR1 LNHDA and CDR2 SQIVND (reference sequence). V was trimmed by 5 bases and J by 4 bases, leaving 14 bases between them. CDR3 size: 14 residues. CDR3 DNA sequence: TGTGCCAGTAGTTGGGGGACCCCTGTCACTGAAGCTTTCTTT. Protein sequence: CASSWGTPVTEAFF.

The gene calls are TRBV5-1 and TRBJ1-1; D gene unclear. Per germline, CDR1 SGHRS and CDR2 YFSETQ. V lost 0 bases and J lost 4, with 10 bases in between. This CDR3 is 14 amino acids long. The CDR3 loop reads CASSLESGLTEAFF. The CDR3 DNA sequence: TGCGCCAGCAGCTTGGAAAGCGGTCTCACTGAAGCTTTCTTT.

CDR3: CASSPREVGNQPQHF. The CDR3 coding sequence is TGTGCCAGCAGCCCCAGGGAGGTCGGCAATCAGCCCCAGCATTTT. The chain combines TRBV28 with TRBJ1-5; D may be TRBD1 (5 bases). Trimming removed 6 bases at V and 2 bases at J, with 14 bases between. Per germline, CDR1 MDHEN and CDR2 SYDVKM. This CDR3 is 15 amino acids long.

This clone was detected only once. This rearrangement joins TRBV5-4 to TRBJ2-5; D may be TRBD1 (6 bases). The CDR3 consists of 17 residues. CDR1 and CDR2 (germline): SGHNT, YYREEE (reference sequence). Trimming removed 3 bases at V and 2 bases at J, with 20 bases between. CDR3 DNA: TGTGCCAGCAGCTCTTTTGTGACAGGAGCTATACAAGAGACCCAGTACTTC. The encoded protein is CASSSFVTGAIQETQYF.

This clone was picked up one time. The rearrangement uses TRBV7-2 and TRBJ2-3; 9 nucleotides align to TRBD1. The CDR3 is 16 residues long. Germline trimming cut 5 bases from V and 2 bases from J; bases unmatched to any gene: 8. Looked up from germline, CDR1 is SGHTA and CDR2 is FQGNSA. CDR3 coding DNA: TGTGCCAGCAGCGTAGACAGGGGGTCTGACACAGATACGCAGTATTTT. It is translated as CASSVDRGSDTDTQYF.